One sample yielded the 29 T cell receptor beta chains listed below, sequenced in a study of blood T cell repertoires in COVID-19. Sequencing was performed with immunoSEQ multiplex PCR; in TCRdb, only in-frame clones are kept and a portion is missing. The table lists fewer than 80,000 clones, roughly four fifths of them singletons, with roughly 5.4% in the top ten. The sample comprised peripheral blood. The receptors originated from a human donor in a cohort sampled during active COVID-19.

The chain recombines TRBV2 with TRBJ2-5; D is perhaps TRBD2 (5 bases). The CDR3 consists of 12 residues. V gave up 8 bases and J gave up 4 bases, with 11 bases separating them. Germline V lookup: CDR1 SNHLY, CDR2 FYNNEI. The CDR3 region has the DNA TGTGCCAGCGGGAGTTTCCTAGAGACCCAGTACTTC. Encoded protein: CASGSFLETQYF.

This chain links TRBV6-5 with TRBJ1-6, with a possible D match to TRBD1 (6 bases). CDR1 is MNHEY and CDR2 is SVGAGI in the germline V gene. With 6 bases removed from V and 3 bases from J, the gap between germline ends came to 12 bases. CDR3 length: 15 amino acids. This CDR3 reads CASRRQENYNSPLHF. CDR3 sequence (DNA): TGTGCCAGCAGAAGACAGGAGAACTATAATTCACCCCTCCACTTT.

The chain has TRBV6-1 and TRBJ1-2; D is ambiguous. Looked up from germline, CDR1 is MNHNS and CDR2 is SASEGT. The CDR3 covers 15 residues. With 3 bases removed from V and 2 bases from J, the gap between germline ends came to 13 bases. CDR3 residues: CASSDVAGSNYGYTF. CDR3 DNA: TGTGCCAGCAGTGACGTGGCGGGGAGCAACTATGGCTACACCTTC.

The rearrangement links TRBV5-8 to TRBJ2-3; TRBD2 matches 8 bases. The CDR3 runs 16 residues. The germline CDR1 and CDR2 sequences are SGHTS and YDEGEE. J gave up 0 bases and V 0 bases, and 3 bases lay outside the gene matches. The CDR3 region is CASSLGAGGSTDTQYF. DNA of the CDR3: TGTGCCAGCAGCTTGGGCGCGGGGGGTAGCACAGATACGCAGTATTTT.

J is TRBJ2-7 and V is TRBV6-5; 8 positions match TRBD1. The germline gives CDR1 MNHEY, CDR2 SVGAGI. Trimming at V came to 8 bases and at J to 3 bases, leaving 6 bases not matched to a gene. This CDR3 has 13 amino acids. As DNA, the CDR3 is TGTGCCAGCTGGGACAGGAGTAACTACGAGCAGTACTTC. It is translated as CASWDRSNYEQYF.

The V and J genes are TRBV7-2 and TRBJ2-5; D remains ambiguous. The V end was cut by 5 bases, the J end by 3 bases, with 16 bases between. From germline, CDR1 is SGHTA and CDR2 FQGNSA. This CDR3 region has 15 residues. The CDR3 DNA is TGTGCCAGCAGCGATAGCCCCCCCGGAAAAGAGACCCAGTACTTC. It specifies CASSDSPPGKETQYF.

This clone is termed medium-sized. The V gene is TRBV5-8, the J gene TRBJ1-2; 8 positions match TRBD1. The V segment lost 0 bases and the J segment 4 bases; nucleotides outside the gene matches: 5. The CDR3 contains 15 residues. CDR1 is SGHTS, CDR2 YDEGEE, per germline. CDR3 region: CASSLGTGIGYGYTF. Here the CDR3 DNA reads TGTGCCAGCAGCTTGGGGACAGGGATAGGCTATGGCTACACCTTC.

This chain joins TRBV4-1 and TRBJ2-7, with a weak D call TRBD1 (6 bases). The V gene lost 3 bases and the J gene lost 2 bases, with 11 bases spanning the gap. There are 14 residues in the CDR3. Germline V CDR1 and CDR2: MGHRA, YSYEKL. The CDR3 DNA reads TGCGCCAGCAGCCAGAACAGGGAAGCCTACGAGCAGTACTTC. Translated, it gives CASSQNREAYEQYF.

V is TRBV6-4 and J is TRBJ2-1, with D tentatively TRBD2 (8 bases). Between the trimmed V and J ends, which lost 10 bases and 6 bases, there was a span of 22 bases. CDR3 length: 15 residues. Germline assignment: CDR1 MRHNA and CDR2 SNTAGT. CDR3 sequence (DNA): TGTGCCACCTCAGTCCGGGAGGGGGCCTCCAATGAGCAGTTCTTC. Translation gives CATSVREGASNEQFF.

V is TRBV18 and J is TRBJ2-4; D may be TRBD1 (5 bases). The CDR3 covers 15 residues. V shed 5 bases and J shed 8 bases, with 19 bases lying between them. CDR1 is KGHSH and CDR2 is LQKENI in the germline V gene. The CDR3 protein is CASSSRQFAGDIQYF. Here the CDR3 DNA reads TGTGCCAGCTCATCAAGACAGTTTGCCGGAGACATTCAGTACTTC.

The rearrangement links TRBV7-9 to TRBJ2-1, with 8 nucleotides matching TRBD2. Germline CDR1 reads SEHNR; CDR2 reads FQNEAQ (reference sequence). This CDR3 comprises 12 residues. After removal of 2 bases from V and 13 bases from J, the junction contained 4 bases not matched to a gene. The CDR3 nucleotides read TGTGCCAGCAGCTTAACTCGGGGGGGCCAGTTCTTC. As protein: CASSLTRGGQFF.

This chain connects TRBV5-6 to TRBJ1-4; 9 positions agree with TRBD1. The CDR3 has 15 residues. The V gene's germline CDR1 is SGHDT and CDR2 YYEEEE. J was trimmed by 4 bases and V by 2 bases; bases with no gene match: 3. The CDR3 here is CASSFPGQGNEKLFF. DNA of the CDR3: TGTGCCAGCAGCTTCCCGGGACAGGGTAATGAAAAACTGTTTTTT.

The chain has TRBV3-1 (or the pseudogene TRBV3-2) and TRBJ2-1; 7 nucleotides line up with TRBD1. Germline trimming cut 3 bases from V and 6 bases from J; bases unmatched to any gene: 8. The CDR3 runs 15 residues. In germline, CDR1 is LGHDT, CDR2 YNNKEL (reference sequence). The CDR3: CASSHIGGGRNEQFF. As DNA, the CDR3 is TGTGCCAGCAGCCATATAGGGGGCGGGCGCAATGAGCAGTTCTTC.

The J gene is TRBJ2-1, the V gene TRBV28; 11 nucleotides agree with TRBD2. This CDR3 contains 17 residues. V was clipped by 4 bases and J by 1 base; unmatched bases: 6. Per germline, CDR1 MDHEN and CDR2 SYDVKM. In DNA form, the CDR3 reads TGTGCCAGCAGTTGGACTAGCGGGCGAGGGTCCTACAATGAGCAGTTCTTC. This encodes CASSWTSGRGSYNEQFF.

The V and J genes are TRBV28 and TRBJ1-6, with a tentative D call TRBD1 (5 bases). The CDR3 loop spans 14 amino acids. Germline CDR1 MDHEN, CDR2 SYDVKM. V was shortened by 7 bases and J by 7 bases, with 14 bases between the two germline ends. CDR3 in amino acids: CASTPPGNNSPLHF. The CDR3 DNA reads as TGTGCCAGCACCCCTCCAGGGAACAATTCACCCCTCCACTTT. The full variable domain, its missing parts supplied by reference TRBV28 and TRBJ1-6, is DVKVTQSSRYLVKRTGEKVFLECVQDMDHENMFWYRQDPGLGLRLIYFSYDVKMKEKGDIPEGYSVSREKKERFSLILESASTNQTSMYLCASTPPGNNSPLHFGNGTRLTVT.

The chain uses TRBV28 and TRBJ2-1, with TRBD1 as a possible D gene (6 bases). V lost 2 bases, J lost 6 bases, and 14 bases lay in between. The CDR3 sequence is 15 residues long. Germline V gives CDR1 MDHEN, CDR2 SYDVKM. CDR3 DNA sequence: TGTGCCAGCAGTTTAAACAGGGCAGAATTCAATGAGCAGTTCTTC. Translation gives CASSLNRAEFNEQFF.

J is TRBJ1-6 and V is TRBV7-9; 8 nucleotides agree with TRBD1. Trimming took 0 bases from V and 10 from J; bases not matched to a gene: 5. Germline-derived CDR1 and CDR2 are SEHNR and FQNEAQ (reference sequence). This CDR3 region has 15 residues. CDR3 region: CASSLADRDRSPLHF. For the CDR3, the DNA is TGTGCCAGCAGCTTAGCGGACAGGGATCGCTCACCCCTCCACTTT. The complete variable domain, with remaining parts taken from reference TRBV7-9 and TRBJ1-6, reads DTGVSQNPRHKITKRGQNVTFRCDPISEHNRLYWYRQTLGQGPEFLTYFQNEAQLEKSRLLSDRFSAERPKGSFSTLEIQRTEQGDSAMYLCASSLADRDRSPLHFGNGTRLTVT.

V gene TRBV9 combines with J gene TRBJ1-1; the D is unclear. V lost 0 bases to trimming and J lost 4 bases, with 7 bases between them. CDR1 is SGDLS and CDR2 is YYNGEE in the germline V gene. The CDR3 has 13 amino acids. CDR3 sequence reads: CASSVGVPTEAFF. CDR3 DNA: TGTGCCAGCAGCGTAGGAGTCCCCACTGAAGCTTTCTTT. Using reference TRBV9 and TRBJ1-1 for the parts outside the CDR3, the full variable domain is DSGVTQTPKHLITATGQRVTLRCSPRSGDLSVYWYQQSLDQGLQFLIQYYNGEERAKGNILERFSAQQFPDLHSELNLSSLELGDSALYFCASSVGVPTEAFFGQGTRLTVV.

The chain employs TRBV2 and TRBJ2-3, with D tentatively TRBD1 (6 bases). The V gene lost 3 bases and the J gene lost 3 bases, with 10 bases spanning the gap. The length of the CDR3 is 14 residues. Germline V gene data show CDR1 as SNHLY and CDR2 as FYNNEI. DNA of the CDR3: TGTGCCAGCAGTGATATACAGGGAACAGATACGCAGTATTTT. It translates to CASSDIQGTDTQYF.

The rearrangement joins TRBV5-6 to TRBJ2-2, with TRBD2 identical over 10 bases. The trim removed 3 bases at V and 5 bases at J, leaving 1 base unmatched. CDR1 and CDR2 (germline): SGHDT, YYEEEE. The CDR3 contains 14 residues. The CDR3: CASSSTSGTGELFF. Here the CDR3 DNA reads TGTGCCAGCAGCTCGACTAGCGGGACCGGGGAGCTGTTTTTT.

V usage is TRBV30 and J usage is TRBJ2-7; D might be TRBD2 (6 bases). Germline V gene lookup returns CDR1 GTSNPN and CDR2 SVGIG (reference sequence). Trimming took 0 bases from V and 7 from J, leaving 10 bases between them. This CDR3 contains 12 residues. Written as DNA, the CDR3 is TGTGCCTGGAGTGTGGTCCGGGGGGAGCAGTACTTC. Its translation is CAWSVVRGEQYF. The full variable domain, its missing parts supplied by reference TRBV30 and TRBJ2-7, is SQTIHQWPATLVQPVGSPLSLECTVEGTSNPNLYWYRQAAGRGLQLLFYSVGIGQISSEVPQNLSASRPQDRQFILSSKKLLLSDSGFYLCAWSVVRGEQYFGPGTRLTVT.

This chain joins TRBV9 and TRBJ2-3; D unclear. Trimming left V 4 bases short and J 3 bases short, with 9 bases between. Germline values: CDR1 SGDLS, CDR2 YYNGEE. This CDR3 is built from 13 residues. Here the CDR3 DNA reads TGTGCCAGCAGCTCTTCGCAGACAGATACGCAGTATTTT. Translation gives CASSSSQTDTQYF.

This clone was observed a single time. This rearrangement joins TRBV4-3 to TRBJ1-2; D is perhaps TRBD1 (5 bases). V lost 0 bases to trimming and J lost 0 bases, with 8 bases between them. CDR3 length equals 15 residues. Per the germline V gene, CDR1 is LGHNA and CDR2 is YSLEER. The CDR3 sequence: CASSQEGAPNYGYTF. CDR3 DNA sequence: TGCGCCAGCAGCCAAGAAGGGGCCCCTAACTATGGCTACACCTTC.

The chain links TRBV19 to TRBJ2-6, with D possibly being TRBD2 (5 bases). The CDR3 runs 14 residues. CDR1 and CDR2 from the germline V gene are LNHDA and SQIVND (reference sequence). With 7 bases removed from V and 4 bases from J, the gap between germline ends came to 11 bases. CDR3 sequence reads: CASIASSGANVLTF. In nucleotides, the CDR3 is TGTGCCAGTATAGCGAGTTCAGGGGCCAACGTCCTGACTTTC.

This clone was recorded a few times. This chain links TRBV7-8 with TRBJ2-2; 9 positions agree with TRBD1. The J segment lost 1 base and the V segment lost 3 bases, leaving 3 bases of the junction unmatched. CDR1 SGHVS and CDR2 FQNEAQ come from the germline V gene. The CDR3 consists of 16 residues. In nucleotides, the CDR3 is TGTGCCAGCAGCTTCCGACAGGGGGGGAACACCGGGGAGCTGTTTTTT. Translating gives CASSFRQGGNTGELFF. The variable domain in full, with the rest retrieved from reference TRBV7-8 and TRBJ2-2, is GAGVSQSPRYKVAKRGQDVALRCDPISGHVSLFWYQQALGQGPEFLTYFQNEAQLDKSGLPSDRFFAERPEGSVSTLKIQRTQQEDSAVYLCASSFRQGGNTGELFFGEGSRLTVL.

The chain carries TRBV5-6 and TRBJ2-2, with D uncertain. The germline V and J ends were trimmed by 4 bases and 5 bases, with 12 bases remaining between them. CDR1 and CDR2 (germline): SGHDT, YYEEEE. The CDR3 loop spans 14 amino acids. CDR3 residues: CASSRPTVTGELFF. In DNA form, the CDR3 reads TGTGCCAGCAGCCGACCGACTGTGACCGGGGAGCTGTTTTTT.

This chain links TRBV5-1 with TRBJ1-2; the match to TRBD1 covers 12 bases. With 0 bases clipped from V and 6 bases from J, the junction kept 9 bases outside the gene matches. The CDR3 is 17 residues long. CDR1 and CDR2 (germline): SGHRS, YFSETQ. CDR3 loop: CASSLALGTGGNDGYTF. CDR3 sequence (DNA): TGCGCCAGCAGCTTGGCTTTAGGGACAGGGGGCAACGATGGCTACACCTTC.

CDR3: CASSVGQYTYEQYF. The CDR3 bases are TGTGCCAGCAGCGTAGGGCAATACACCTACGAGCAGTACTTC. This chain uses TRBV9 with TRBJ2-7, with no clear D. The germline V gene encodes CDR1 SGDLS and CDR2 YYNGEE. The CDR3 runs 14 residues. Trimming cost V 0 bases and J 2 bases, with 9 bases left between them.

This chain joins TRBV29-1 and TRBJ1-1; TRBD1 agrees at 10 bases. CDR3 length: 16 residues. With V trimmed by 5 bases and J by 7 bases, 16 bases remained unmatched. Germline CDR1 is SQVTM and CDR2 is ANQGSEA. Here the CDR3 reads CSVRGGQGPPVGEAFF. The DNA of the CDR3 is TGCAGCGTTCGAGGGGGACAGGGGCCCCCCGTGGGTGAAGCTTTCTTT.